These T cell receptor beta chains were read from a single sample in a study of response to subunit inactivated influenza vaccine. TCRdb recomputed calls from the RT-PCR reads with MiXCR, one row per CDR3 protein. The data show more than 400,000 distinct CDR3 sequences, less than 7.5% seen once. The source material was PBMCs from blood, sampled approximately 25 months after vaccination. Receptors originate from a man between 50 and 69 years old who received an inactivated influenza vaccine. Each CDR3 is given with its conserved first and last residue. The order of the fields is clone size, J gene, D gene, V gene, CDR3 protein, CDR3 DNA. The D gene is left open where the match is weak. Part of the rows lack a size; the others show once, few, many or a class for expanded clones.

size: many; J: TRBJ2-3; D: NA; V: TRBV7-2; CDR3: CASSLALVVRTDTQYF; DNA: TGTGCCAGCAGCTTAGCGCTTGTTGTTCGCACAGATACGCAGTATTTT
size: few; J: TRBJ2-1; D: TRBD2; V: TRBV4-3; CDR3: CASSQAQRGRYNEQFF; DNA: TGCGCCAGCAGCCAAGCACAGCGGGGACGTTACAATGAGCAGTTCTTC
size: NA; J: TRBJ2-7; D: NA; V: TRBV4-3; CDR3: CASSQDGGQYEQYF; DNA: TGCGCCAGCAGCCAAGATGGGGGCCAGTACGAGCAGTACTTC
size: few; J: TRBJ1-4; D: NA; V: TRBV5-5; CDR3: CASRFAPGGNEKLFF; DNA: TGTGCCAGCAGATTCGCCCCCGGGGGTAATGAAAAACTGTTTTTT
size: NA; J: TRBJ2-1; D: NA; V: TRBV2; CDR3: CASISNYNEQFF; DNA: TGTGCCAGCATAAGTAACTACAATGAGCAGTTCTTC
size: many; J: TRBJ2-2; D: TRBD1; V: TRBV5-1; CDR3: CASSPGQTANTGELFF; DNA: TGCGCCAGCAGTCCGGGACAGACCGCGAACACCGGGGAGCTGTTTTTT
size: many; J: TRBJ2-5; D: NA; V: TRBV4-2; CDR3: CASSQGVYQETQYF; DNA: TGTGCCAGCAGCCAAGGAGTATATCAAGAGACCCAGTACTTC
size: few; J: TRBJ1-1; D: NA; V: TRBV20-1; CDR3: CTSKGEGEAFF; DNA: TGCACCTCCAAGGGGGAGGGTGAAGCTTTCTTT
size: NA; J: TRBJ2-2; D: NA; V: TRBV6-5; CDR3: CASSYSAGTGELFF; DNA: TGTGCCAGCAGTTACTCCGCGGGGACCGGGGAGCTGTTTTTT
size: few; J: TRBJ1-1; D: NA; V: TRBV29-1; CDR3: CSVDSGGSTEAFF; DNA: TGCAGCGTTGATTCCGGGGGGAGCACTGAAGCTTTCTTT
size: few; J: TRBJ2-7; D: TRBD1; V: TRBV20-1; CDR3: CSARETGGAPYEQYF; DNA: TGCAGTGCTCGCGAAACAGGGGGCGCCCCCTACGAGCAGTACTTC
size: few; J: TRBJ2-7; D: NA; V: TRBV5-6; CDR3: CASNPPGTGYEQYF; DNA: TGTGCCAGCAACCCCCCAGGAACGGGCTACGAGCAGTACTTC
size: NA; J: TRBJ2-2; D: NA; V: TRBV12-3/TRBV12-4; CDR3: CASSLMSGPSNTGELFF; DNA: TGTGCCAGCAGTCTTATGTCGGGCCCCTCGAACACCGGGGAGCTGTTTTTT
size: many; J: TRBJ2-1; D: NA; V: TRBV6-2/TRBV6-3; CDR3: CASIANRGGEQFF; DNA: TGTGCCAGCATAGCGAACCGGGGTGGGGAGCAGTTCTTC
size: few; J: TRBJ1-5; D: TRBD1; V: TRBV20-1; CDR3: CSASIPDRSNQPQHF; DNA: TGCAGTGCTAGTATCCCGGACAGGAGCAATCAGCCCCAGCATTTT
size: NA; J: TRBJ1-1; D: TRBD1; V: TRBV5-1; CDR3: CASSLGSGTGGVNTEAFF; DNA: TGCGCCAGCAGCTTGGGATCCGGGACAGGAGGCGTGAACACTGAAGCTTTCTTT